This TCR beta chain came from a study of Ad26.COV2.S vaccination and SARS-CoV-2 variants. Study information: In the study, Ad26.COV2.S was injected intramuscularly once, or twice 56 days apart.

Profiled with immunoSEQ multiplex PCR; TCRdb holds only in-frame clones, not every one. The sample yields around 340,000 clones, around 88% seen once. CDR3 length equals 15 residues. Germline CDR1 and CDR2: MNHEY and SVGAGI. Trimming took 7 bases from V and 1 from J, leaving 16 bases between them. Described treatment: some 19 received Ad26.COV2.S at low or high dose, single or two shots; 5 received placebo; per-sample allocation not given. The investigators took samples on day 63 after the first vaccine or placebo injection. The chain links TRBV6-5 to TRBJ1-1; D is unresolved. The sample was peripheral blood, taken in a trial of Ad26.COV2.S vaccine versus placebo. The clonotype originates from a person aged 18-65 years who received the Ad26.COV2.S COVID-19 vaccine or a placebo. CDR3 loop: CASNSFIRGNTEAFF. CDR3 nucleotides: TGTGCCAGCAACAGTTTCATCCGGGGGAACACTGAAGCTTTCTTT.